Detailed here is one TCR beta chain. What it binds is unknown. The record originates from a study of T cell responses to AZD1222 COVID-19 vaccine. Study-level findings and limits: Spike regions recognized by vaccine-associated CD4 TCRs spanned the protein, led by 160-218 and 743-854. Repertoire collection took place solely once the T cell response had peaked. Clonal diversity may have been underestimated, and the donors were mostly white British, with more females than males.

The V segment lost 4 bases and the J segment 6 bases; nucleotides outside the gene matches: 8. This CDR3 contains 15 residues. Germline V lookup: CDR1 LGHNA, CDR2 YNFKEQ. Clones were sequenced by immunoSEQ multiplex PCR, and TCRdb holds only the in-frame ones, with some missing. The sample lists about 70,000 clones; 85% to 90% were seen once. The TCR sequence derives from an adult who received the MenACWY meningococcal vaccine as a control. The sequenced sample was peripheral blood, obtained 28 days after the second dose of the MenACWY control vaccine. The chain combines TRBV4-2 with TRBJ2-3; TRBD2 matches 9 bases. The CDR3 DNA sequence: TGTGCCAGCAGCCGACCCCGCGGGGGGGCGGATACGCAGTATTTT. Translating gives CASSRPRGGADTQYF.